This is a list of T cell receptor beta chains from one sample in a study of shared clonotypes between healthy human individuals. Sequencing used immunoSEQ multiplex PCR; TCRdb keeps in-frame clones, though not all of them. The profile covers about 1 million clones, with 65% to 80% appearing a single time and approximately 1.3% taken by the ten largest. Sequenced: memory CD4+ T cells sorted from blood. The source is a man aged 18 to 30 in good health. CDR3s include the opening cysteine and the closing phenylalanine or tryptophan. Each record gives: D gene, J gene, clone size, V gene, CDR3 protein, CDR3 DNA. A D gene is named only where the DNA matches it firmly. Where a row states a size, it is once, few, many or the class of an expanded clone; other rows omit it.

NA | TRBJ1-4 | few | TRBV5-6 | CASSLQGAGTNEKLFF | TGTGCCAGCAGCTTGCAAGGGGCCGGGACTAATGAAAAACTGTTTTTT
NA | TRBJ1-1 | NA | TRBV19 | CASSSREGTEAFF | TGTGCCAGTAGTAGCAGGGAGGGCACTGAAGCTTTCTTT
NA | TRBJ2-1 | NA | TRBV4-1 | CASSQSEGGAYNEQFF | TGCGCCAGCAGCCAATCGGAAGGGGGGGCTTACAATGAGCAGTTCTTC
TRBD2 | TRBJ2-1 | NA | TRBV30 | CASSGGVYNEQFF | TGTGCCAGTAGCGGGGGAGTTTACAATGAGCAGTTCTTC
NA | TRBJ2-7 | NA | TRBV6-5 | CASSPGRWEQYF | TGTGCCAGCAGTCCCGGTCGATGGGAGCAGTACTTC
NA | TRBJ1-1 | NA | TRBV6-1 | CASSEAGQGTEAFF | TGTGCCAGCAGTGAAGCTGGGCAGGGGACTGAAGCTTTCTTT
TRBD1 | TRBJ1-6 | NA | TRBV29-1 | CSVEFRDRERNNSPLHF | TGCAGCGTTGAGTTCCGGGACAGGGAAAGAAATAATTCACCCCTCCACTTT
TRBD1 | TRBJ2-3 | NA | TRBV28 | CASRGGQGTDTQYF | TGTGCCAGCAGGGGAGGACAGGGAACCGATACGCAGTATTTT
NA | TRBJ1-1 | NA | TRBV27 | CASTPREAPNTEAFF | TGTGCCAGCACCCCTCGGGAAGCCCCGAACACTGAAGCTTTCTTT
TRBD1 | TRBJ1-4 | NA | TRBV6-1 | CASSPTLQGGRLFF | TGTGCCAGCAGTCCCACCCTACAGGGGGGGAGACTGTTTTTT
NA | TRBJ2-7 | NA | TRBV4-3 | CASSQAVGYEQYF | TGCGCCAGCAGCCAAGCTGTAGGCTACGAGCAGTACTTC
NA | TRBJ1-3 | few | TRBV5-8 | CASSLKGSGNTIYF | TGTGCCAGCAGCTTGAAGGGATCTGGAAACACCATATATTTT
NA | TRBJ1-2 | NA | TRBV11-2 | CASSLEGWASIRYGYTF | TGTGCCAGCAGCTTAGAAGGCTGGGCTTCTATTCGGTATGGCTACACCTTC
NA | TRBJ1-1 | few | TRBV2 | CASGNRVGTEAFF | TGTGCCAGCGGCAACAGGGTGGGCACTGAAGCTTTCTTT
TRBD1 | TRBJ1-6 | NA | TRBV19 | CASSIGNRGFNSPLHF | TGTGCCAGTAGTATCGGTAACAGGGGCTTTAATTCACCCCTCCACTTT
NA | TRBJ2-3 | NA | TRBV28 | CASSLSFQGKTDTQYF | TGTGCCAGCAGTTTATCGTTTCAGGGTAAAACAGATACGCAGTATTTT
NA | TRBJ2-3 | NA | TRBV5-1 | CASSLKNTDTQYF | TGCGCCAGCAGCTTAAAAAACACAGATACGCAGTATTTT
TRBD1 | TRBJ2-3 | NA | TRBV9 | CASSLRGGPPADTQYF | TGTGCCAGCAGTCTCCGAGGGGGCCCGCCCGCGGATACGCAGTATTTT
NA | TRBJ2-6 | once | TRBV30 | CAWSVRSAGANVLTF | TGTGCCTGGAGTGTTAGATCCGCCGGGGCCAACGTCCTGACTTTC
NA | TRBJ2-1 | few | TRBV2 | CASKDYNEQFF | TGTGCCAGCAAAGACTACAATGAGCAGTTCTTC
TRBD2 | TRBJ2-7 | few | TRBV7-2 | CASSLNPAGEGEQYF | TGTGCCAGCAGCTTAAATCCAGCGGGAGAGGGCGAGCAGTACTTC
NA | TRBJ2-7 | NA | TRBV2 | CASSPGMFRSYEQYF | TGTGCCAGCAGTCCCGGTATGTTTCGCTCCTACGAGCAGTACTTC
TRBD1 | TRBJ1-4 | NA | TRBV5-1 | CASSSGQGTTNEKLFF | TGCGCCAGCAGCTCGGGACAGGGGACAACTAATGAAAAACTGTTTTTT
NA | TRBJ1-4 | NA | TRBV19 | CASARGGEKLFF | TGTGCCAGTGCCCGTGGAGGTGAAAAACTGTTTTTT
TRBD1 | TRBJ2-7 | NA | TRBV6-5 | CASSGQGARDWYF | TGTGCCAGCAGCGGACAGGGGGCTCGGGATTGGTACTTC
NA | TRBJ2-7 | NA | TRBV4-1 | CASSQDWQGVKAGAYEQYF | TGCGCCAGCAGCCAAGATTGGCAGGGGGTAAAAGCGGGAGCCTACGAGCAGTACTTC
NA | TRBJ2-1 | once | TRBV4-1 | CASSQEIGLKNEQFF | TGCGCCAGCAGCCAAGAAATAGGGCTGAAAAATGAGCAGTTCTTC
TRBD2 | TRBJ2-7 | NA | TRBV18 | CASSPVAGGRPTYEQYF | TGTGCCAGCTCACCAGTAGCGGGGGGCCGACCCACCTACGAGCAGTACTTC
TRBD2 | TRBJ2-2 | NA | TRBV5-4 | CASSLGLAGFTGELFF | TGTGCCAGCAGCTTGGGACTAGCGGGATTCACCGGGGAGCTGTTTTTT
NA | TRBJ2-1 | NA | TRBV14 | CASSRSIAFLGYNEQFF | TGTGCCAGCAGCCGGTCCATCGCGTTCTTGGGATACAATGAGCAGTTCTTC
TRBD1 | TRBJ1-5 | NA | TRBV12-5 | CASGLRDRGHQPQHF | TGTGCTAGTGGTTTGAGAGACAGGGGCCATCAGCCCCAGCATTTT
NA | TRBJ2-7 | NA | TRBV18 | CASSPPGGSSYEQYF | TGTGCCAGCTCACCCCCAGGGGGGAGCTCCTACGAGCAGTACTTC
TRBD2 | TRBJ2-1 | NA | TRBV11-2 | CASSSTTSGAEQFF | TGTGCCAGCAGCTCTACGACTAGCGGGGCAGAGCAGTTCTTC
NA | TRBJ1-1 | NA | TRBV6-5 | CASRQGVFPNTEAFF | TGTGCCAGCAGACAAGGGGTCTTCCCGAACACTGAAGCTTTCTTT
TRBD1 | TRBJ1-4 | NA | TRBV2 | CASRAGQGFATNEKLFF | TGTGCCAGCAGGGCGGGACAGGGGTTTGCAACTAATGAAAAACTGTTTTTT
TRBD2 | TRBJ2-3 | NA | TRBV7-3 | CASSRSGGTGDTQYF | TGTGCCAGCAGCCGTAGCGGGGGGACGGGAGATACGCAGTATTTT
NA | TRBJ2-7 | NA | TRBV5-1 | CASSQSYEQYF | TGCGCCAGCAGCCAGTCCTACGAGCAGTACTTC
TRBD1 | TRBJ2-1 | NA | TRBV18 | CASSSQGQVNEQFF | TGTGCCAGCTCGAGCCAGGGACAGGTCAATGAGCAGTTCTTC
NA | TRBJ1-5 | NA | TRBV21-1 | CASSHYGTGRGQPQHF | TGTGCCAGCAGCCACTACGGGACAGGGAGGGGTCAGCCCCAGCATTTT
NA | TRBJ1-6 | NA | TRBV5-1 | CASSLGTADSPLHF | TGCGCCAGCAGCTTGGGGACAGCGGATTCACCCCTCCACTTT
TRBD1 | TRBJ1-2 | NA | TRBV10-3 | CATLQGASVSGYTF | TGTGCCACTCTCCAGGGGGCCAGTGTAAGCGGCTACACCTTC
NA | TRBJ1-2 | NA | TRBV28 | CASTQIYGGYTF | TGTGCCAGCACTCAGATTTACGGGGGCTACACCTTC
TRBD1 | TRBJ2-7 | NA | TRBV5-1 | CASSPTGSTSYEQYF | TGCGCCAGCAGCCCGACAGGGTCTACCTCCTACGAGCAGTACTTC
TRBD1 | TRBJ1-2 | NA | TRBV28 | CASSPAAGGDYGYTF | TGTGCCAGCAGCCCCGCGGCAGGGGGCGACTATGGCTACACCTTC
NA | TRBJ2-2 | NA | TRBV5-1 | CASSLAGYTGELFF | TGCGCCAGCAGCTTGGCCGGGTACACCGGGGAGCTGTTTTTT
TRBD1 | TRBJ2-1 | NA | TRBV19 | CASSIPGQGNNEQFF | TGTGCCAGTAGTATACCAGGACAGGGTAACAATGAGCAGTTCTTC
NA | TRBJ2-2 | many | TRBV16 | CASSQSGSNTGELFF | TGTGCCAGCAGCCAATCAGGTTCGAACACCGGGGAGCTGTTTTTT
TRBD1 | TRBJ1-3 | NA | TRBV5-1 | CASSLGQGTSGNTIYF | TGCGCCAGCAGCCTAGGACAGGGTACCTCTGGAAACACCATATATTTT